A selection of T cell receptor beta chains follows, all from one sample in a study of shared clonotypes between healthy human individuals. TCRdb's table, derived via immunoSEQ multiplex PCR, lists solely in-frame clones and lacks some. The table shows millions of clones, with around nine tenths occurring only once. Input material: naive CD4+ T cells sorted from blood. These TCRs come from a man aged 18-30 years in good health. Each CDR3 is given without its conserved first and last residue.

CDR3	V	J
ASSVGLNQPQH	TRBV6-6	TRBJ1-5
SVRPGGGGTQY	TRBV29-1	TRBJ2-5
ASSLSTGGADTQY	TRBV7-9	TRBJ2-3
ASSYGGADVDTQY	TRBV6-5	TRBJ2-3
ASSFRGEGTEAF	TRBV27	TRBJ1-1
ASSRQEGEGYGYT	TRBV5-1	TRBJ1-2
ASGERIGTSYNEQF	TRBV10-2	TRBJ2-1
ASSLDRQSSGNTIY	TRBV11-2	TRBJ1-3
ASSGGLSKPGQGIFRQPQH	TRBV19	TRBJ1-5
ASSQTGSANGEQY	TRBV7-9	TRBJ2-7
ASNVRDQNTGELF	TRBV5-5	TRBJ2-2
ASRDVSGRSYEQY	TRBV27	TRBJ2-7
ASTLLAGGSETQY	TRBV7-7	TRBJ2-5
ASRGGLVQETQY	TRBV5-4	TRBJ2-5
ASSAIEGRSPLH	TRBV2	TRBJ1-6
ASSGTPKNIQY	TRBV27	TRBJ2-4